This T cell receptor beta chain was recorded in a study of cytomegalovirus exposure and HLA in healthy donors (dated by TCRdb to about 2017). At the level of the whole study: An earlier analysis of some 620 of the donors reported 250 to 350 Gb of sequence data and approximately 120 million unique TCR beta sequences obtained from some 200 million T cells. Approximately 310 gigabases of sequencing data and tens of millions of unique TCR sequences were included in an early release covering several hundred HLA-typed donors. Of the 300 to 450 genotyped donors, over 80% were placed in the genetic ancestry cluster associated with self-reported Caucasian donors. The aim of the study was to test whether cataloging public T cell receptors could identify signatures of past pathogen exposure. The study used immunosequencing to profile the T cell repertoires of hundreds of subjects and linked those repertoires to cytomegalovirus serostatus. Besides the first cohort of 666 subjects, a separate validation cohort made up of about 120 different subjects was used. High-throughput TCR immunosequencing, statistical association of individual TCRs with disease status, and machine learning were combined to predict cytomegalovirus infection status. To study patterns of TCR occurrence, a later analysis re-analyzed previously published TCR beta repertoires from 550 to 800 donors and added high-resolution HLA genotyping. Rather than drawing on any new phenotypic data, the later analysis identified candidate immune exposures from TCR beta sequences and the way those sequences occurred across donors. In an earlier analysis of over 550 of the donors, high-throughput TCR beta sequencing was used to judge whether each TCR beta V gene segment behaved as functional or pseudogenic. Donor age, sex, ethnicity and CMV serostatus were compiled alongside the repertoire data. A later genetic analysis took genome-wide SNP genotypes for about three fifths of the roughly 700 donors and used that subset as a discovery cohort. Every discovery cohort repertoire had been produced on one sequencing platform. HLA typing covered class I and class II loci at four-digit resolution. The number of donors typed differed by locus, with about 629-630 for A, B, C, DRB1 and DQB1, approximately 500 for DQA1, nearly 610 for DPA1, and under 490 for DPB1. Several DR-DQ haplotypes were handled as single units for association and clustering because linkage in the cohort was strong. Across about 370 genotyped donors of the cohort, an average of roughly 250,000 unique TCR beta nucleotide sequences per donor were sequenced, and 15% to 20% of those sequences were non-productive. Overall results and qualifications from the work: The authors suggested that the approach could potentially be generalized to other disease states and immunological phenotypes. At a false discovery rate of 0.05, a later analysis linked 15,000 to 20,000 TCR beta sequences to specific HLA alleles. Only TCR beta chains were sequenced in this cohort, and the absence of alpha or paired-chain data limited detectable features. Most CMV-associated TCR beta chains appeared to be HLA-restricted in a later analysis, and the HLA associations seemed to be driven largely by CMV exposure. Linkage disequilibrium might explain the correlated functional status among segregating V segments, but an unknown experimental factor could not be excluded. In a later genetic analysis, a missense DCLRE1C variant was associated with V-gene and J-gene trimming of TCR beta chains, and the association was replicated in an independent cohort. When HLA alleles, especially DR and DQ, strongly co-occurred, TCR associations were difficult to assign to individual alleles. The earlier analysis of a few hundred of the donors excluded 15 to 20 rarely observed V segments, including chromosome 9 orphons, because counts were too low. A further reported finding was that TCR beta sequences accurately predicted the HLA-A and HLA-B alleles for most subjects in the first cohort. For the cohort, immune exposure information was limited to CMV serostatus. The 87-base-pair reads could not distinguish some IMGT-functional V segments, including TRBV6-2 and TRBV6-3, so those segments were excluded. Compared with equally common non-associated chains, HLA-associated TCR beta chains in a later analysis were more clonally expanded and had lower generation probabilities. In vitro tests confirmed that a few of the cytomegalovirus-associated TCR beta chains recognize cytomegalovirus antigens. Cytomegalovirus status was reported to be diagnosed by the classifier with high specificity and sensitivity in both the original and validation cohorts. The presence/absence analyses assumed that sequencing depth was roughly uniform across donors, and that assumption may not be true. In an earlier analysis of some 540 of the donors, most TCR beta V segments appeared in productive rearrangements about 87% or about 30% of the time, broadly matching IMGT annotations. Most TCR sequences were observed very rarely across donors, whereas some public TCRs were present in many individuals. Because some donors lacked HLA typing at each locus, the association tests relied only on the typed subset. A later analysis found that TCR association rates varied across HLA loci, with DRB1 alleles showing the most associated TCRs and HLA-C alleles the fewest. According to a later genetic analysis, donors in an Asian-associated ancestry cluster had fewer N-insertions in productive TCRs than the approximately 630-donor mean. A cluster of highly shared sequence variants was judged likely to be a technical artifact of the sequencing pipeline. A later analysis reported that several top co-occurrence clusters appeared linked to parvovirus B19, influenza, CMV and Epstein-Barr virus. The study gave a list of around 170 TCR beta chains associated with cytomegalovirus.

Details on this clone: Its binding antigen is unknown. Base-call qualities are not available, and no considerably larger clone is one nucleotide away.

Reading the germline V gene (reference sequence) gives CDR1 MNHEY and CDR2 SMNVEV. The cysteine opens and the phenylalanine closes a CDR3 of 15 amino acids. The DNA shown is the 45-base CDR3, in frame from base 1. From V the trimming removes 5 bases and from J it removes 2 bases, while the gene matches leave 9 bases of the junction unaccounted for. Library preparation employed the immunoSEQ multiplex PCR assay. For the multiplex PCR, a mixture combining 60 forward primers for TCR Vbeta segments and 13 reverse primers for TCR Jbeta segments was used. The CDR3 region of rearranged TCR beta genes was amplified from genomic DNA with a multiplex PCR assay. Amplified TCR beta libraries were sequenced as 87-base-pair reads on the Illumina HiSeq System. The published analysis was carried out like this. Across the roughly 670 repertoires, a later analysis counted 75 million to 90 million unique TCR beta chains, around 11 million of which were shared by at least two donors. Raw reads were error-corrected and collapsed into unique sequences with a nearest-neighbor algorithm that merged closely related sequences to remove PCR and sequencing errors. To assign V, D and J gene segments, CDR3 sequences were aligned to IMGT reference sequences. For a sequence to be retained, at least a six-nucleotide match to both a V gene segment and a J gene segment was required. Rearrangements were classified as productive when the CDR3 lacked stop codons and remained in frame with V and J, and all other rearrangements were classified as non-productive. CDR3 was defined according to IMGT convention as the region running from the second conserved V-encoded cysteine to the conserved J-encoded phenylalanine. Sequences without an unambiguous match to a single V gene segment were excluded from the earlier analysis of about 630 of the donors. In an earlier analysis of some 590 of the donors, V segments were called functional above 56.7% productive rearrangements and were called segregating when the between-donor standard deviation exceeded 5%. A statistical classification framework was developed to diagnose cytomegalovirus status using the catalog of TCR beta chain sequences. In a later analysis, V and J genes were assigned by comparing TCR nucleotide sequences against IMGT/GENE-DB human TR gene sequences. Using the TCRdist pipeline, a later analysis assigned CDR3 sequences along with most-parsimonious VDJ recombination scenarios. A later analysis defined each TCR beta chain by its CDR3 amino acid sequence plus V-gene family, and excluded reads lacking a unique V-gene family. To address suspected cross-contamination and a sequencing artifact, a later analysis removed over 500 highly shared, low-generation-probability nucleotide sequences. A later analysis calculated a clonal expansion index for each public chain from normalized within-repertoire ranks of inferred template counts. In a later analysis, generation probabilities were computed using a VDJ recombination model fitted to out-of-frame rearrangements, and the results were checked against IGoR. Hypergeometric tests were used in a later analysis to score TCR-TCR, TCR-HLA and TCR-CMV co-occurrence, with a repertoire-size bias correction applied to the TCR pairs. A later analysis estimated false discovery rates by permuting HLA or CMV assignments 20 times. In a later analysis, co-occurring TCRs were grouped using DBSCAN, and TCRdist sequence similarity was added for clustering within HLA-allele-positive subsets. Repertoires with fewer than 30,000 or more than 120,000 public chains were left out of co-occurrence clustering, as were five repertoires with anomalous nucleotide sharing. As stored in TCRdb, this immuneACCESS dataset retains in-frame rearrangements with V and J assigned. A fraction of the clones does not appear; measured against another copy, unresolved V genes explain less than half of the discrepancy, and the remainder lacks a known reason. Clonal size and the V and J genes are those of that table, whereas D and trimming came from the DNA. This sample holds approximately 130,000 clones; more than 80% were observed only once. The ten biggest clones cover 6.7% of the sample.

The cohort comprised 710 or so healthy bone marrow donors. At the time of sampling, every cohort member was nominally healthy, though immune exposures that went unrecorded were likely present. The donor was CMV seropositive and belonged to the group of more than 250 seropositive cohort members. A peripheral blood sample was provided by each donor, and peripheral blood mononuclear cells were used for TCR beta sequencing. The Qiagen DNeasy Blood Extraction Kit was used to extract genomic DNA from the blood cell samples. The TCR comes from a woman in her 30s in good health and CMV-seropositive. The chain is encoded by TRBV27 joined to TRBJ2-7, and 7 junctional nucleotides match TRBD1. Specimen: PBMCs. The DNA reads TGTGCCAGCAGTACGACAGGGCTCGGGACCTACGAGCAGTACTTC. This gives the protein CASSTTGLGTYEQYF.